The 20 T cell receptor beta chains below come from one sample, sequenced in a study of cytomegalovirus exposure and HLA in healthy donors. Measured with immunoSEQ multiplex PCR; TCRdb has only the in-frame clones, and not every one. The sample records under 80,000 clones, roughly 90% being singletons. The material sequenced was PBMCs. Source of these receptors: a woman aged 18-29 years in good health and CMV-seronegative.

The V and J genes are TRBV2 and TRBJ2-6; 12 nucleotides align to TRBD2. This CDR3 is built from 17 residues. Germline V gene lookup returns CDR1 SNHLY and CDR2 FYNNEI. J gave up 1 base and V 6 bases, and 4 bases lay outside the gene matches. The CDR3, as DNA: TGTGCCAGCAGACCGGGACTAGCGGGTTCTGGGGCCAACGTCCTGACTTTC. This translates into CASRPGLAGSGANVLTF.

The rearrangement uses TRBV5-5 and TRBJ1-2; D is possibly TRBD1 (5 bases). Germline CDR1 is SGHKS and CDR2 is YYEKEE (reference sequence). The CDR3 extends over 15 amino acids. Trimming left V 4 bases short and J 0 bases short, with 13 bases between. The CDR3 coding sequence is TGTGCCAGCAGCCCCCTCTTGACAGCTAACTATGGCTACACCTTC. This codes for CASSPLLTANYGYTF.

The chain links TRBV28 to TRBJ2-1; no definite D call. Germline values: CDR1 MDHEN, CDR2 SYDVKM. The CDR3 is 14 residues long. The V and J ends lost 2 bases and 4 bases respectively, with 9 bases between them. The CDR3 DNA reads TGTGCCAGCAGTTTAGTTGGCAGTTACAATGAGCAGTTCTTC. This encodes CASSLVGSYNEQFF.

The V gene is TRBV5-5, the J gene TRBJ2-7; no reliable D call. CDR1 is SGHKS and CDR2 is YYEKEE in the germline V gene (reference sequence). The length of the CDR3 is 13 residues. V shed 0 bases and J shed 2 bases, with 6 bases lying between them. The CDR3 DNA sequence: TGTGCCAGCAGCTTGGCGGCGGCCTACGAGCAGTACTTC. Protein product: CASSLAAAYEQYF.

This clone has a handful of counts. This sequence joins TRBV7-9 and TRBJ1-1; D uncertain. Germline CDR1 is SEHNR and CDR2 is FQNEAQ (reference sequence). The CDR3 contains 16 residues. V was clipped by 0 bases and J by 0 bases, with 11 bases between them. CDR3 bases: TGTGCCAGCAGCTTAGCGTCCGGGTTCATGAACACTGAAGCTTTCTTT. This encodes CASSLASGFMNTEAFF.

CDR3: CASSPGTDQNYGYTF. The CDR3 coding sequence is TGTGCCAGCTCACCAGGGACAGACCAGAACTATGGCTACACCTTC. V usage is TRBV18 and J usage is TRBJ1-2; 7 positions agree with TRBD1. Trimming took 2 bases from V and 2 from J; bases not matched to a gene: 5. The CDR3 runs 15 residues. CDR1 KGHSH and CDR2 LQKENI come from the germline V gene.

This sequence joins TRBV5-1 and TRBJ2-5; 11 positions agree with TRBD2. Looked up from germline, CDR1 is SGHRS and CDR2 is YFSETQ. The CDR3 sequence is 17 residues long. Trimming removed 5 bases from V and 4 bases from J; junction bases left unmatched: 13. The CDR3 DNA follows: TGCGCCAGCAGTAAATTAGCGGGAGGGCCGGGGTTAGAGACCCAGTACTTC. It encodes CASSKLAGGPGLETQYF.

J is TRBJ1-1 and V is TRBV7-9, with 7 bases that match TRBD1. CDR3 length equals 15 residues. Germline lookup yields CDR1 SEHNR and CDR2 FQNEAQ (reference sequence). V dropped 4 bases and J dropped 0; count of bases not matched to a gene: 5. The CDR3 reads CASSWGQLVNTEAFF. CDR3 DNA: TGTGCCAGCAGCTGGGGACAGCTCGTGAACACTGAAGCTTTCTTT.

The chain carries TRBV4-1 and TRBJ2-5, with no clear D. The V end was cut by 1 base, the J end by 3 bases, with 9 bases between. The length of the CDR3 is 14 residues. In germline, CDR1 is MGHRA, CDR2 YSYEKL. The CDR3 region is CASSQVSIEETQYF. CDR3 DNA: TGCGCCAGCAGCCAAGTTAGTATAGAAGAGACCCAGTACTTC.

The chain recombines TRBV2 with TRBJ2-1; 7 nucleotides match TRBD2. Losses at the gene ends were 6 bases for V and 3 bases for J; bases not matched to a gene: 5. Germline values: CDR1 SNHLY, CDR2 FYNNEI. This CDR3 is 14 amino acids long. CDR3 loop: CASRASGYYNEQFF. CDR3 nucleotide sequence: TGTGCCAGCAGGGCTAGCGGTTACTACAATGAGCAGTTCTTC.

This chain connects TRBV7-8 to TRBJ2-2; 7 bases line up with TRBD1. V lost 5 bases, J lost 2 bases, and 8 bases stayed unmatched. This CDR3 is 16 amino acids long. Germline V gene data show CDR1 as SGHVS and CDR2 as FQNEAQ. In DNA form, the CDR3 reads TGTGCCAGCAGCCCGGGGACAGACCGTAACACCGGGGAGCTGTTTTTT. Translated, it gives CASSPGTDRNTGELFF.

In this sample, this clone turned up a few times. The chain uses TRBV28 and TRBJ2-7; 7 bases are a match to TRBD2. Germline V gene sequence: CDR1 MDHEN, CDR2 SYDVKM. V was clipped by 6 bases and J by 2 bases; unmatched bases: 10. The CDR3 is 15 amino acids. In DNA form, the CDR3 reads TGTGCCAGCAGGGTCAGCGGGACCTTAACCTACGAGCAGTACTTC. It codes for CASRVSGTLTYEQYF.

The chain has TRBV9 and TRBJ2-3; TRBD2 agrees at 9 bases. The junction had 1 base not matched to a gene; V was cut back by 1 base and J by 1 base. This CDR3 is 15 amino acids long. Germline V gene data show CDR1 as SGDLS and CDR2 as YYNGEE. The CDR3 region has the DNA TGTGCCAGCAGCGTAATAGCGGGGGGCACAGATACGCAGTATTTT. It encodes CASSVIAGGTDTQYF.

This rearrangement joins TRBV19 to TRBJ1-1; TRBD1 aligns across 8 bases. Germline V gives CDR1 LNHDA, CDR2 SQIVND (reference sequence). After removal of 5 bases from V and 4 bases from J, the junction contained 3 bases not matched to a gene. This CDR3 spans 13 amino acids. CDR3 in amino acids: CASSLTGGTEAFF. Written as DNA, the CDR3 is TGTGCCAGTAGTCTAACAGGGGGCACTGAAGCTTTCTTT.

V is TRBV6-6 and J is TRBJ2-7; tentatively, D is TRBD1 (5 bases). The CDR3 covers 12 residues. CDR1 is MNHNY and CDR2 is SVGAGI in the germline V gene (reference sequence). Deletions cut 6 bases from V and 2 bases from J, with 8 bases between. The CDR3 loop reads CASRGQTYEQYF. The CDR3 coding sequence is TGTGCCAGCAGAGGACAAACCTACGAGCAGTACTTC.

V gene TRBV30 combines with J gene TRBJ1-1, with 7 bases that match TRBD1. V shed 3 bases and J 10 bases; nucleotides not matched to a gene: 8. The CDR3 length is 12 residues. The germline CDR1 and CDR2 sequences are GTSNPN and SVGIG (reference sequence). CDR3 in DNA: TGTGCCTGGAGACTAGGGGGCGGCGGAGCTTTCTTT. This encodes CAWRLGGGGAFF.

The gene calls are TRBV27 and TRBJ1-2; the D gene is possibly TRBD1 (6 bases). The ends were cut back, 5 bases at V and 7 bases at J, with 23 bases in the middle. Germline CDR1 reads MNHEY; CDR2 reads SMNVEV (reference sequence). The CDR3 totals 16 residues. The CDR3: CASSQPSGGLYLGYTF. The CDR3 DNA follows: TGTGCCAGCAGTCAGCCTTCCGGGGGGCTTTACCTTGGCTACACCTTC.

In DNA form, the CDR3 reads TGTGCCAGCAGTTTCAGGGGTGATGAGCAGTTCTTC. Its protein is CASSFRGDEQFF. This chain links TRBV27 with TRBJ2-1, with a possible D match to TRBD1 (6 bases). Germline V gene lookup returns CDR1 MNHEY and CDR2 SMNVEV (reference sequence). Trimming stripped 3 bases from V and 8 bases from J, with 8 bases between. The CDR3 has 12 residues.

The chain combines TRBV27 with TRBJ2-3, with TRBD2 identical over 11 bases. The CDR3 is 16 residues long. Germline V gene lookup returns CDR1 MNHEY and CDR2 SMNVEV (reference sequence). V dropped 5 bases and J dropped 6; count of bases not matched to a gene: 10. Here the CDR3 DNA reads TGTGCCAGCAGTGCCGGGACTAGCGGTACCTCCGATACGCAGTATTTT. Translating it yields CASSAGTSGTSDTQYF.

V gene TRBV5-4 combines with J gene TRBJ2-1, with TRBD2 identical over 7 bases. Looked up from germline, CDR1 is SGHNT and CDR2 is YYREEE (reference sequence). The V segment lost 10 bases and the J segment 13 bases; nucleotides outside the gene matches: 11. This CDR3 has 11 amino acids. CDR3 nucleotide sequence: TGTGCCTCAACCGGCGGGACTACTCAGTTCTTC. Protein product: CASTGGTTQFF. Full variable domain (remainder filled in from reference TRBV5-4 and TRBJ2-1): ETGVTQSPTHLIKTRGQQVTLRCSSQSGHNTVSWYQQALGQGPQFIFQYYREEENGRGNFPPRFSGLQFPNYSSELNVNALELDDSALYLCASTGGTTQFFGPGTRLTVL.